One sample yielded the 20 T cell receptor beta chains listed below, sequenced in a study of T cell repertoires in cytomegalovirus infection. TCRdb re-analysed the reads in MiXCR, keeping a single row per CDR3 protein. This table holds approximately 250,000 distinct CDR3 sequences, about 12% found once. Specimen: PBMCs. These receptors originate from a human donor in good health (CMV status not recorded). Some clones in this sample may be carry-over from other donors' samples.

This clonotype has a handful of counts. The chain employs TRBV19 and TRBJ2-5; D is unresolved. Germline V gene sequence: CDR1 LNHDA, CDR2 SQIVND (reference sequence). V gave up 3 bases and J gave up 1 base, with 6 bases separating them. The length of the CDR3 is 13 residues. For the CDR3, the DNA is TGTGCCAGTAGTATGGGCAGCCAAGAGACCCAGTACTTC. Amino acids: CASSMGSQETQYF.

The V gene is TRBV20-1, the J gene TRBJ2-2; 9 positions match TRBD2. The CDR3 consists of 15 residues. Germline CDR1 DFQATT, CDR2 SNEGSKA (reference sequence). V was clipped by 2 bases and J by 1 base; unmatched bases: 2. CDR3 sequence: CSARTSGLNTGELFF. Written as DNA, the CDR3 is TGCAGTGCTAGAACTAGCGGGTTGAACACCGGGGAGCTGTTTTTT.

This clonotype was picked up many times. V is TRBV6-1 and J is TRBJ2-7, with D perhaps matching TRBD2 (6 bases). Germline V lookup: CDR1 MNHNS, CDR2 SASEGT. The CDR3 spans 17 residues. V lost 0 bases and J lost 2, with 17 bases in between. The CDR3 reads CASSEALPAGLAYEQYF. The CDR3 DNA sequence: TGTGCCAGCAGTGAAGCGCTTCCGGCGGGACTCGCCTACGAGCAGTACTTC.

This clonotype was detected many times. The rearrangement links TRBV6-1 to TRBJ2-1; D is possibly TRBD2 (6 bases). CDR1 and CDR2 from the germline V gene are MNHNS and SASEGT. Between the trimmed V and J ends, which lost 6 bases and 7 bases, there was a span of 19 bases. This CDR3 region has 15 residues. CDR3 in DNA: TGTGCCAGCAGGTTGATGGGACCAAGCGGGAATGAGCAGTTCTTC. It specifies CASRLMGPSGNEQFF.

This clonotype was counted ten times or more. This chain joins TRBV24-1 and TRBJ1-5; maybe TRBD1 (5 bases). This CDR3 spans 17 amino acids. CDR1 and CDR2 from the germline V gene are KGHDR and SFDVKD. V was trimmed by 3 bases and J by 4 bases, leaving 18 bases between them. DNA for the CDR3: TGTGCCACCAGTGATGGAGGAGGGGCGCGTTATAATCAGCCCCAGCATTTT. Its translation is CATSDGGGARYNQPQHF.

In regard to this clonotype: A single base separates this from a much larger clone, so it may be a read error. CDR3 region: CASRLVGGPDEQYF. The CDR3 coding sequence is TGTGCCAGCAGACTTGTTGGGGGGCCCGACGAGCAGTACTTC. This chain uses TRBV12-3 or TRBV12-4 with TRBJ2-7, with D perhaps matching TRBD1 or TRBD2 (6 bases each). The CDR3 loop spans 14 amino acids. V lost 6 bases, J lost 5 bases, and 17 bases lay in between.

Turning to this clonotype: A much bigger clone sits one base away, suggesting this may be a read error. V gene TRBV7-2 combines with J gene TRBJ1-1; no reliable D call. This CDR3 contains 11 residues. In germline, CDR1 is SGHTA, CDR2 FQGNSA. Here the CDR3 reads CDSSRREEAFF. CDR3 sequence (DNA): TGTGACAGCAGCCGTCGGGAGGAAGCTTTCTTT.

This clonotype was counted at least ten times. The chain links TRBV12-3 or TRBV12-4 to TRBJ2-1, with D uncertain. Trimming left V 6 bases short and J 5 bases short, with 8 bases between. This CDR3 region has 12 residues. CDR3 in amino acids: CASRPQHNEQFF. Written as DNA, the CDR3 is TGTGCCAGCAGACCCCAACACAATGAGCAGTTCTTC.

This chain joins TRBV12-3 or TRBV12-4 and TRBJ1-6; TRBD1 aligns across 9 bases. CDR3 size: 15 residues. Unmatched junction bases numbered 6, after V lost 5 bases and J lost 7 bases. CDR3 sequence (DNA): TGTGCCAGCAGTCGACAGGGGGAGACGAATTCACCCCTCCACTTT. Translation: CASSRQGETNSPLHF.

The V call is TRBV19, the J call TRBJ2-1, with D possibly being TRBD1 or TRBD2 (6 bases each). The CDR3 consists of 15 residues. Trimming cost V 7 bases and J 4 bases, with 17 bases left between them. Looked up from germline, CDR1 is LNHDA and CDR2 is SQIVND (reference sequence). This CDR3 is CASTEGGAVYNEQFF. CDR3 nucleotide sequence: TGTGCCAGTACCGAGGGGGGTGCGGTTTACAATGAGCAGTTCTTC.

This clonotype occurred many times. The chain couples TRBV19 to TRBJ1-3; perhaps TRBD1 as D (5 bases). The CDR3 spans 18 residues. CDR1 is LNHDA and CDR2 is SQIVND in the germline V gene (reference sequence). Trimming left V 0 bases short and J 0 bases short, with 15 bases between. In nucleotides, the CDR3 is TGTGCCAGTAGTATAGATCGAGCGGGACTGAACTCTGGAAACACCATATATTTT. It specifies CASSIDRAGLNSGNTIYF.

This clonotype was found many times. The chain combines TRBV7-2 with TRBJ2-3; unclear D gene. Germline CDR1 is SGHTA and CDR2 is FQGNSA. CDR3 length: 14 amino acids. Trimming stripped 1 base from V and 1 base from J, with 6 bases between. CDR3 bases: TGTGCCAGCAGCTTAGACAGCGGCACAGATACGCAGTATTTT. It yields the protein CASSLDSGTDTQYF.

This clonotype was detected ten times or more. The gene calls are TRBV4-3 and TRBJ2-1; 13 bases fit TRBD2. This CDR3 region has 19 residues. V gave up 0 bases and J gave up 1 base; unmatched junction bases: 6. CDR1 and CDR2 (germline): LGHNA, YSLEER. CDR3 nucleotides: TGCGCCAGCAGCCAAGATTGGACTAGCGGGAGCGGGTCCTACAATGAGCAGTTCTTC. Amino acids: CASSQDWTSGSGSYNEQFF.

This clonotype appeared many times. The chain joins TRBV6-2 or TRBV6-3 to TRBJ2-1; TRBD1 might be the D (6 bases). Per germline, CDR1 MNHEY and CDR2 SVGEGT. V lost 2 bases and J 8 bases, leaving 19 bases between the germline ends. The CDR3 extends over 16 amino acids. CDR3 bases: TGTGCCAGCAGTTACAGGTGGGCGGGTAACAGGGATGAGCAGTTCTTC. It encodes CASSYRWAGNRDEQFF.

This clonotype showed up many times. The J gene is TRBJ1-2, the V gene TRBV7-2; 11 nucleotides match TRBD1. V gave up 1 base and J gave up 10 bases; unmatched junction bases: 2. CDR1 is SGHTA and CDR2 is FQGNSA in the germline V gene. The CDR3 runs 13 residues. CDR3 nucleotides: TGTGCCAGCAGCTTAGAGGGACAGGGGGACTACACCTTC. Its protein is CASSLEGQGDYTF.

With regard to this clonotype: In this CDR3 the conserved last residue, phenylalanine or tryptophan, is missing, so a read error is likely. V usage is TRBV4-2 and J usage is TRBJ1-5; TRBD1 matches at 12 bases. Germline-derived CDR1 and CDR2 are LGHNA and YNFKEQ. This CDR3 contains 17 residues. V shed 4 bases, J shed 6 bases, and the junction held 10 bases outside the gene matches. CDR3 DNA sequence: TGTGCCAGCAGCCCCTTTTCCGGGACAGGGGGCAGTCAGCCCCAGCATCTT. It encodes CASSPFSGTGGSQPQHL.

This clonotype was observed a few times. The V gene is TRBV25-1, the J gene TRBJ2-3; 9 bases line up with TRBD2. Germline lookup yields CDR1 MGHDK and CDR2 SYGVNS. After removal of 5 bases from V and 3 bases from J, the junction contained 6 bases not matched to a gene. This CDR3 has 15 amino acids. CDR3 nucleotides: TGTGCCAGCAGTCCCCGAAGCGGGAGGACAGATACGCAGTATTTT. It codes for CASSPRSGRTDTQYF.

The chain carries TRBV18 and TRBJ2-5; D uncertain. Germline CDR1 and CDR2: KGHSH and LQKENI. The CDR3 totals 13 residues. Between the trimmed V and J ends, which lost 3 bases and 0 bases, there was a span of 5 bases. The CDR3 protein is CASSPLYQETQYF. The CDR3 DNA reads TGTGCCAGCTCACCCCTGTACCAAGAGACCCAGTACTTC.

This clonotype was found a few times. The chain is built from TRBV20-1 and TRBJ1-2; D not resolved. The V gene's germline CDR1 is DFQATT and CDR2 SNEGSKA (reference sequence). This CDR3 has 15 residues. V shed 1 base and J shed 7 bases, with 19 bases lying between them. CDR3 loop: CSARGAGGREAGYTF. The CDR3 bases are TGCAGTGCTAGAGGAGCAGGAGGAAGGGAGGCTGGCTACACCTTC.

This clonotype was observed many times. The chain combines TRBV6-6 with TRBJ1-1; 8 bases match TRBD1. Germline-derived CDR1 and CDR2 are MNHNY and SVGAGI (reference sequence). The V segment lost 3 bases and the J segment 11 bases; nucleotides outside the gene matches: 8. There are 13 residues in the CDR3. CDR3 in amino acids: CASSYTGGGWAFF. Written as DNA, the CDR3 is TGTGCCAGCAGTTATACAGGGGGAGGTTGGGCTTTCTTT.